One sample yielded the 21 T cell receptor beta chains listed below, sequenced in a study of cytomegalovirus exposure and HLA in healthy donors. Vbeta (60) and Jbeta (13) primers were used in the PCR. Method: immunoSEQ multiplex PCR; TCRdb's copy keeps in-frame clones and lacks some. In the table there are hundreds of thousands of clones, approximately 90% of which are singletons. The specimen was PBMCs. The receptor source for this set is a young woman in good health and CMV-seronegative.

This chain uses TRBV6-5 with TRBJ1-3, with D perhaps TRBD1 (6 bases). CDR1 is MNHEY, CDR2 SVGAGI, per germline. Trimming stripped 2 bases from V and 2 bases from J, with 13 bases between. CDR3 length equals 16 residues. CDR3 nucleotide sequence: TGTGCCAGCAGTTACATAGGGGGTGGAACTGGAAACACCATATATTTT. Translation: CASSYIGGGTGNTIYF.

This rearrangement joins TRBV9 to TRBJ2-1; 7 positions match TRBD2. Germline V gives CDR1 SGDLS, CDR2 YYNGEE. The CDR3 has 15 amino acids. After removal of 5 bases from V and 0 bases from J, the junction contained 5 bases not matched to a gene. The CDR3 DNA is TGTGCCAGCAGTATAGCGGGTTACTCCTACAATGAGCAGTTCTTC. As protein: CASSIAGYSYNEQFF.

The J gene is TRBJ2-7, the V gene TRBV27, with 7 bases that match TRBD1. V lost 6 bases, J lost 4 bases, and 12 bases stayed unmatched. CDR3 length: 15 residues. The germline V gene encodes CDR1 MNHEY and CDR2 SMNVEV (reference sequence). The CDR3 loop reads CASSLTGDPPYEQYF. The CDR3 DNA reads TGTGCCAGCAGCCTTACAGGGGACCCCCCATACGAGCAGTACTTC.

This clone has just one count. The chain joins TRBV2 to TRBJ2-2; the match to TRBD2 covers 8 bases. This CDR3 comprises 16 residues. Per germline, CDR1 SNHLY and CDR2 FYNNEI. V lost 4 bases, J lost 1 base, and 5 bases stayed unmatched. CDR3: CASSVKAGVNTGELFF. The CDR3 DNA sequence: TGTGCCAGCAGTGTCAAAGCGGGGGTGAACACCGGGGAGCTGTTTTTT.

The CDR3 bases are TGTGCCAGCAGCTATAGCATCCCCAATGAGCAGTTCTTC. Amino acid sequence: CASSYSIPNEQFF. This rearrangement joins TRBV7-9 to TRBJ2-1; no firm D call. The CDR3 has 13 amino acids. Germline-derived CDR1 and CDR2 are SEHNR and FQNEAQ (reference sequence). V gave up 4 bases and J gave up 6 bases, with 10 bases separating them. The variable domain in full, with the rest retrieved from reference TRBV7-9 and TRBJ2-1, is DTGVSQNPRHKITKRGQNVTFRCDPISEHNRLYWYRQTLGQGPEFLTYFQNEAQLEKSRLLSDRFSAERPKGSFSTLEIQRTEQGDSAMYLCASSYSIPNEQFFGPGTRLTVL.

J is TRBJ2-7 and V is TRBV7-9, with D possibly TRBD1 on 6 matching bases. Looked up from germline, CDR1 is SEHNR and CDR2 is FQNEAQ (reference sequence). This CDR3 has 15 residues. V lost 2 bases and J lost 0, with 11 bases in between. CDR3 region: CASSLTGRYSYEQYF. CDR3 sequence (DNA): TGTGCCAGCAGCTTAACAGGGCGTTACTCCTACGAGCAGTACTTC.

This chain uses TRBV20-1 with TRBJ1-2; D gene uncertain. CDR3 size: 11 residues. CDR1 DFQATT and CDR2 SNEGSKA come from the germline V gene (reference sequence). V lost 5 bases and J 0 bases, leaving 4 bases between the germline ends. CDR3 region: CSAVANYGYTF. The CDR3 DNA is TGCAGTGCTGTCGCTAACTATGGCTACACCTTC.

The chain's CDR3 is CASMDRESSGANVLTF. The CDR3 nucleotides are TGTGCCAGCATGGACAGGGAGAGCTCTGGGGCCAACGTCCTGACTTTC. V usage is TRBV5-4 and J usage is TRBJ2-6; the match to TRBD1 covers 8 bases. J lost 0 bases, V lost 6 bases, and 5 bases had no gene match. The germline gives CDR1 SGHNT, CDR2 YYREEE (reference sequence). The CDR3 length is 16 residues. The variable domain in full, with the rest retrieved from reference TRBV5-4 and TRBJ2-6, is ETGVTQSPTHLIKTRGQQVTLRCSSQSGHNTVSWYQQALGQGPQFIFQYYREEENGRGNFPPRFSGLQFPNYSSELNVNALELDDSALYLCASMDRESSGANVLTFGAGSRLTVL.

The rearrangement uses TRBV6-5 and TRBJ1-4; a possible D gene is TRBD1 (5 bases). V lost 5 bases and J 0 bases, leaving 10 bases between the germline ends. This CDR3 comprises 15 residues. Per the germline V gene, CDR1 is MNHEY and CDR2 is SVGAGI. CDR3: CASSRTRATNEKLFF. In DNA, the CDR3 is TGTGCCAGCAGTCGAACCAGGGCAACTAATGAAAAACTGTTTTTT.

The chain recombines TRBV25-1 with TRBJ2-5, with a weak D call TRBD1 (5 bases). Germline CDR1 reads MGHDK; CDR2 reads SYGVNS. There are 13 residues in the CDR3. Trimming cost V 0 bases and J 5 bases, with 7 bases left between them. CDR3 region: CASSEYRVETQYF. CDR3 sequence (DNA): TGTGCCAGCAGTGAATACAGGGTCGAGACCCAGTACTTC.

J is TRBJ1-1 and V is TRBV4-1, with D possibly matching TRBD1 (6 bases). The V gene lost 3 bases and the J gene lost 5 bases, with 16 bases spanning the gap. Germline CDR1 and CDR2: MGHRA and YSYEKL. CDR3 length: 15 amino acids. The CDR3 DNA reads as TGCGCCAGCAGCCAGCTACAGGGAAATTTTACTGAAGCTTTCTTT. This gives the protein CASSQLQGNFTEAFF.

For the CDR3, the DNA is TGTGCCTGGAGTTTAATAGGGGTTCAGCCCCAGCATTTT. Amino acid sequence: CAWSLIGVQPQHF. The chain combines TRBV30 with TRBJ1-5; the D gene is possibly TRBD1 (5 bases). This CDR3 region has 13 residues. The ends were cut back, 2 bases at V and 6 bases at J, with 11 bases in the middle. Germline values: CDR1 GTSNPN, CDR2 SVGIG (reference sequence).

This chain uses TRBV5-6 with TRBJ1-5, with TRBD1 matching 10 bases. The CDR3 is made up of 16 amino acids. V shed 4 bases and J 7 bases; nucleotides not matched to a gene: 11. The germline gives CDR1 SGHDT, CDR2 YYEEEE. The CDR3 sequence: CASSRTGTGVSQPQHF. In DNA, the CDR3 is TGTGCCAGCAGCCGAACCGGGACAGGGGTTTCACAGCCCCAGCATTTT.

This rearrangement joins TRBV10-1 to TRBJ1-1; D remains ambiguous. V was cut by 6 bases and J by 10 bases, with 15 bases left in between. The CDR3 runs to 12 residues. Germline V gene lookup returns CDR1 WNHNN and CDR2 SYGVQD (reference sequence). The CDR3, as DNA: TGCGCCAGCAGCGCCTTCGAGAGTGGAGCTTTCTTT. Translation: CASSAFESGAFF.

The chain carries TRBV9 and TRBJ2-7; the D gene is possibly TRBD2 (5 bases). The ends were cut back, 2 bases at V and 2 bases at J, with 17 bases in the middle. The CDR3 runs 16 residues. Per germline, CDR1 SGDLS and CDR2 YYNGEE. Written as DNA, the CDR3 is TGTGCCAGCAGCGTGTCTTCAGAGCGGCCCACCTACGAGCAGTACTTC. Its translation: CASSVSSERPTYEQYF.

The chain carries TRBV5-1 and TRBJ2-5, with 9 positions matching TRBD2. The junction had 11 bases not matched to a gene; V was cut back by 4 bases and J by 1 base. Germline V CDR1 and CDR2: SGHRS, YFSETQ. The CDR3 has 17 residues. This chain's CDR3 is CASSPWLGAGGQETQYF. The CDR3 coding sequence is TGCGCCAGCAGCCCGTGGTTAGGAGCGGGGGGCCAAGAGACCCAGTACTTC.

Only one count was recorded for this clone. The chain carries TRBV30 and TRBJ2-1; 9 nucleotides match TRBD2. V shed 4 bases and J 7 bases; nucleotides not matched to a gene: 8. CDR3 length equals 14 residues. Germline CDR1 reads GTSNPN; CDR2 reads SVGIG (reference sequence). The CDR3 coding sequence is TGTGCCTGGATTTCAGCGGGGGGAACGAATGAGCAGTTCTTC. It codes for CAWISAGGTNEQFF.

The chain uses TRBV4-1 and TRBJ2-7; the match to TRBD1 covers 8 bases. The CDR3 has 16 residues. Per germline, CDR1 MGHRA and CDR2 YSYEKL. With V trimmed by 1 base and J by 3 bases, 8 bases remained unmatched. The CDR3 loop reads CASSQGIGQGGYEQYF. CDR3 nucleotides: TGCGCCAGCAGCCAAGGGATCGGACAGGGAGGCTACGAGCAGTACTTC.

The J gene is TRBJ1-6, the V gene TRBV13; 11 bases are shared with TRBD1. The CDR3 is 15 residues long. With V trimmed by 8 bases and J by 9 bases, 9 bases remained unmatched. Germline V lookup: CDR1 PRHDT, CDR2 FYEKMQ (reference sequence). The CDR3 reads CASGQPGQGVSPLHF. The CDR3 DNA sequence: TGTGCCAGCGGACAACCGGGACAGGGGGTTTCACCCCTCCACTTT.

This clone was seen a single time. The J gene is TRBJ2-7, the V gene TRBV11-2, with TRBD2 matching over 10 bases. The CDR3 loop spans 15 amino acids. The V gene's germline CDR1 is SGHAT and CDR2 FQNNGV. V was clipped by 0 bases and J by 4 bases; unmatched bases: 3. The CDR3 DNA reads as TGTGCCAGCAGCTTAGAACTAGCGGGGATGTACGAGCAGTACTTC. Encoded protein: CASSLELAGMYEQYF.

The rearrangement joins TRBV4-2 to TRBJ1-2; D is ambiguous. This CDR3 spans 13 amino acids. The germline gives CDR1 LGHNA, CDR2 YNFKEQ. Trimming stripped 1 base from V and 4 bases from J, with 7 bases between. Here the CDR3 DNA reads TGTGCCAGCAGCCAAGCAGCGTTCTATGGCTACACCTTC. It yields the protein CASSQAAFYGYTF.